The T cell receptor beta chain described here comes from a study of T-cell memory formation after mild COVID-19. In the study overall: Largely, the TCR clusters proved donor specific. Findings of the study overall: Some clones that responded were present in memory (sampled pre-infection), which suggests cross-reactive memory joined. Later expanders leaned toward CD4+, whereas clones contracting from day 15 to 85 were balanced CD4/CD8.

Regarding this clonotype: Its antigen is still unknown.

The germline V gene has CDR1 SGHNT and CDR2 YYREEE (reference sequence). The germline V and J ends were trimmed by 0 bases and 8 bases, with 15 bases remaining between them. The CDR3 sequence is 15 residues long. 5'RACE with constant-segment primers built TCRalpha and TCRbeta cDNA libraries with UMIs. TCRdb itself ran the 5' RACE reads through MiXCR, one entry per CDR3 protein. This table has about 200,000 distinct CDR3 sequences, around 9.1% appearing once. The TCR sequence derives from a man between 18 and 35 years old who had mild COVID-19 (a few samples of this study predate the infection). Cell type and time point are not known. This chain joins TRBV5-4 and TRBJ2-1, with a weak D call TRBD2 (6 bases). What was sequenced was PBMCs or a T cell subset sorted from them (not recorded which). In DNA form, the CDR3 reads TGTGCCAGCAGCTTGGGCACACTAGCTGGGTATGAGCAGTTCTTC. Amino acids: CASSLGTLAGYEQFF.